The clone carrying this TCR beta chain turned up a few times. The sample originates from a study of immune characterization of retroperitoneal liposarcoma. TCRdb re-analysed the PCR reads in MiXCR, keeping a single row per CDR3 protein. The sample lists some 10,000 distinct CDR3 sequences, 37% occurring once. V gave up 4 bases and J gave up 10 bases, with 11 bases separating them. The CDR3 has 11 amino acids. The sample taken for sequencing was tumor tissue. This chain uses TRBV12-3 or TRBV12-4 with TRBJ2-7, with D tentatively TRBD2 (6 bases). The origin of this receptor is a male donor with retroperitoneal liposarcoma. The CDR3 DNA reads TGTGCCAGCAGTTCGGGACTCCTCCAGTACTTC. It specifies CASSSGLLQYF.